Reported below is one T cell receptor (beta chain). Its matching antigen is unknown. Sampling of alopecia areata patients yielded lesional scalp punch biopsies as well as peripheral blood. The record originates from a study of CD8+ T cells in alopecia areata. Study outcomes and limitations: Lesional scalp exceeded normal scalp in clonality, especially in alopecia totalis/universalis.

CDR3 length: 14 residues. The germline V gene has CDR1 SQVTM and CDR2 ANQGSEA. J was trimmed by 5 bases and V by 0 bases; bases with no gene match: 4. Extraction and reverse transcription of RNA yielded cDNA as the sequencing template. TCRdb's table, derived via immunoSEQ multiplex PCR, lists solely in-frame clones and lacks some. The sample records approximately 130,000 clones, 45% to 50% being singletons. The sequenced sample consisted of NKG2D-low CD8+ T cells sorted from blood. This receptor was obtained from a human donor with alopecia areata. The genes are TRBV29-1 and TRBJ2-1, with 7 bases aligning to TRBD2. The CDR3 DNA sequence: TGCAGCGTTGAAGAACCGGGACTACACAATGAGCAGTTCTTC. Translating it yields CSVEEPGLHNEQFF.